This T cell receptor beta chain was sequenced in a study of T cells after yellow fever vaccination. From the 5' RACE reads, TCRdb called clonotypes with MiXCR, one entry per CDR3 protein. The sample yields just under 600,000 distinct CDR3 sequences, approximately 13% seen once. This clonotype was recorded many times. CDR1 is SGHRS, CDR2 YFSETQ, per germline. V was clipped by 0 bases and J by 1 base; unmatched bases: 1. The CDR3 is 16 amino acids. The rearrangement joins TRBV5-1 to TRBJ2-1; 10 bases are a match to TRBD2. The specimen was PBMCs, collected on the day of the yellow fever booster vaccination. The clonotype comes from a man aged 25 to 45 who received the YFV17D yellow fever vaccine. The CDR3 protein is CASSLASGSSYNEQFF. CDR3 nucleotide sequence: TGCGCCAGCAGCTTGGCTAGCGGGAGTTCCTACAATGAGCAGTTCTTC.